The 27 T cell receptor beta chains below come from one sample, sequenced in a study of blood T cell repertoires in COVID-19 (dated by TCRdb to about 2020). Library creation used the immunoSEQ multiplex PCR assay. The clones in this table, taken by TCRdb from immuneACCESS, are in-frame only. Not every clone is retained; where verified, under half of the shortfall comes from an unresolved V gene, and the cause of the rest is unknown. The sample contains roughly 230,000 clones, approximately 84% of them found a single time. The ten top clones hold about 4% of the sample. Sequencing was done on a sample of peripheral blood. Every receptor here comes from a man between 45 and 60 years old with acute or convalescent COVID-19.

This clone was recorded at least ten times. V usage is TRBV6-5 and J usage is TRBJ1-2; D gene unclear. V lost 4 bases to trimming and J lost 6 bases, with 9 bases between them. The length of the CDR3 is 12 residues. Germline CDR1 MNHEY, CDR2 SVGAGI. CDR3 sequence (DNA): TGTGCCAGCAGTTCCTTTGCGAATGGCTACACCTTC. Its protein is CASSSFANGYTF.

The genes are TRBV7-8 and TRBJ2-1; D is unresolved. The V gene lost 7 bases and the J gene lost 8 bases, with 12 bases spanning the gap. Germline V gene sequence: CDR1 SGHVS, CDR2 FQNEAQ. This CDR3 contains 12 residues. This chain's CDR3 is CASTPRGDEQFF. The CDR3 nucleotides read TGTGCCAGCACCCCCAGAGGTGATGAGCAGTTCTTC.

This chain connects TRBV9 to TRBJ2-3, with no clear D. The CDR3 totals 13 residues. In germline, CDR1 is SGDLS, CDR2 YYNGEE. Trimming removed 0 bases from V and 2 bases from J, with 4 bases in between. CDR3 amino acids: CASSVAFTDTQYF. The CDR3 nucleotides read TGTGCCAGCAGCGTAGCGTTCACAGATACGCAGTATTTT.

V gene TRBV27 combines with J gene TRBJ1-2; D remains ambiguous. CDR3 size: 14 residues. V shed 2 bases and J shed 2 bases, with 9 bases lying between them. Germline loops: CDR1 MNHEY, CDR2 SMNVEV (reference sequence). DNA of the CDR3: TGTGCCAGCAGTTTAACACGGGGAAACTATGGCTACACCTTC. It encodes CASSLTRGNYGYTF.

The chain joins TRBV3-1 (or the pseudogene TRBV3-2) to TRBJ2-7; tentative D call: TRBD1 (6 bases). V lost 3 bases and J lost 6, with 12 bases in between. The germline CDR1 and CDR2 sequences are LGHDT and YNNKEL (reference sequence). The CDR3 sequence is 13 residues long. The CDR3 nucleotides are TGTGCCAGCAGCCAGACCACAGGGCCCGAGCAGTACTTC. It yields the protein CASSQTTGPEQYF.

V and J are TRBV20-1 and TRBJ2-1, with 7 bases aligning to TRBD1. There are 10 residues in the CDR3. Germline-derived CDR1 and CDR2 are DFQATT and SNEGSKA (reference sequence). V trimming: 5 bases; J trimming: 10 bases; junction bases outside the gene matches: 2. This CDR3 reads CSAVRGEQFF. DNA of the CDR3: TGCAGTGCTGTCAGGGGGGAGCAGTTCTTC.

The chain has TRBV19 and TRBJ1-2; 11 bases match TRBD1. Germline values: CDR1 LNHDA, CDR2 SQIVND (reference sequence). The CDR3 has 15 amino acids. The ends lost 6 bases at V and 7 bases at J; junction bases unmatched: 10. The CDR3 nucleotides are TGTGCCAGTAGCCCCCGCGGACAGGGGGCGGTTGGCTACACCTTC. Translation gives CASSPRGQGAVGYTF.

The CDR3 bases are TGTGCCAGCAGCTTTAAGGGGGACAGCACAGATACGCAGTATTTT. It yields the protein CASSFKGDSTDTQYF. The rearrangement joins TRBV7-8 to TRBJ2-3, with a weak D call TRBD1 (6 bases). This CDR3 is built from 15 residues. V was trimmed by 3 bases and J by 0 bases, leaving 10 bases between them. The germline V gene encodes CDR1 SGHVS and CDR2 FQNEAQ. Using reference TRBV7-8 and TRBJ2-3 for the parts outside the CDR3, the full variable domain is GAGVSQSPRYKVAKRGQDVALRCDPISGHVSLFWYQQALGQGPEFLTYFQNEAQLDKSGLPSDRFFAERPEGSVSTLKIQRTQQEDSAVYLCASSFKGDSTDTQYFGPGTRLTVL.

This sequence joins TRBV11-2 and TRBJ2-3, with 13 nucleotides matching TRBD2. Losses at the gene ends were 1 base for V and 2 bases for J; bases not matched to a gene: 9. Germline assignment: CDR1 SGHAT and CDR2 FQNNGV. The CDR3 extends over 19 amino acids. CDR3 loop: CASSLAGLAGRTFTDTQYF. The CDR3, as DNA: TGTGCCAGCAGCTTAGCGGGACTAGCGGGGAGAACTTTCACAGATACGCAGTATTTT.

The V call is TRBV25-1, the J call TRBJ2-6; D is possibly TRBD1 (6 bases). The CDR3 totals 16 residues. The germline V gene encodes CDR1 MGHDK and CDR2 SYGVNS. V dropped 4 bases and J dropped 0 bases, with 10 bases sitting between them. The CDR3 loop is CASSANRVSGANVLTF. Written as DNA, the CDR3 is TGTGCCAGCAGTGCCAACAGGGTCTCTGGGGCCAACGTCCTGACTTTC. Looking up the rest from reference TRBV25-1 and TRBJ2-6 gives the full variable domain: EADIYQTPRYLVIGTGKKITLECSQTMGHDKMYWYQQDPGMELHLIHYSYGVNSTEKGDLSSESTVSRIRTEHFPLTLESARPSHTSQYLCASSANRVSGANVLTFGAGSRLTVL.

The CDR3 region is CASSPWVAETQYF. CDR3 sequence (DNA): TGTGCCAGCTCACCATGGGTAGCAGAGACCCAGTACTTC. The chain is built from TRBV18 and TRBJ2-5, with no clear D. This CDR3 spans 13 amino acids. Germline V gives CDR1 KGHSH, CDR2 LQKENI. V was trimmed by 2 bases and J by 4 bases, leaving 8 bases between them.

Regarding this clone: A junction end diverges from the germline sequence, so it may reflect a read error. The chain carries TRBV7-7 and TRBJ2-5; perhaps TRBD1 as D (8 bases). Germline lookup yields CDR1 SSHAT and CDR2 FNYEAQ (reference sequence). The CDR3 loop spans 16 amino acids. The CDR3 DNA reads TGTGCTAGCAGCTTAGACACAGGGGGGGGTCGCCAGACCCAGTACTTC. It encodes CASSLDTGGGRQTQYF.

CDR3 sequence reads: CAISEGDRGLHEQYF. As DNA, the CDR3 is TGTGCCATCAGTGAGGGTGACAGGGGCCTCCACGAGCAGTACTTC. The V call is TRBV10-3, the J call TRBJ2-7; 8 bases match TRBD1. V lost 2 bases to trimming and J lost 5 bases; unmatched junction nucleotides: 8. This CDR3 has 15 amino acids. Germline V gives CDR1 ENHRY, CDR2 SYGVKD.

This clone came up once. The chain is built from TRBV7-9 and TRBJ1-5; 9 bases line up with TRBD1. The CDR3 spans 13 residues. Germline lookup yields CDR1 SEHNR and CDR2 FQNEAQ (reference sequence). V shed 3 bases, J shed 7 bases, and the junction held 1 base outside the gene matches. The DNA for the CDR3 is TGTGCCAGCAGCTTGGACAGGGGCCAGCCCCAGCATTTT. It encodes CASSLDRGQPQHF.

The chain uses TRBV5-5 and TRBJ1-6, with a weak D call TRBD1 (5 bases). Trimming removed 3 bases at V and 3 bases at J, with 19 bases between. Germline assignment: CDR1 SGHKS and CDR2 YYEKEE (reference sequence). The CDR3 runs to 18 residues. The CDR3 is CASSSIKTGASYNSPLHF. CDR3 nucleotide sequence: TGTGCCAGCAGCTCTATAAAAACAGGAGCCAGCTATAATTCACCCCTCCACTTT. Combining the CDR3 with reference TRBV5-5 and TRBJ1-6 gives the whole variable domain DAGVTQSPTHLIKTRGQQVTLRCSPISGHKSVSWYQQVLGQGPQFIFQYYEKEERGRGNFPDRFSARQFPNYSSELNVNALLLGDSALYLCASSSIKTGASYNSPLHFGNGTRLTVT.

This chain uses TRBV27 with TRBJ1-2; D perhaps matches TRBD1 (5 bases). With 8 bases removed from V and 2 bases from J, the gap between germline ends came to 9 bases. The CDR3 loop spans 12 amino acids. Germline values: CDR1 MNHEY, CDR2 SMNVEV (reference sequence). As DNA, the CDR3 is TGTGCCAGCCGGACAACCAACTATGGCTACACCTTC. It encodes CASRTTNYGYTF.

DNA for the CDR3: TGCAGTGCTAGTATCGACAGGGGGCTTCTAAATAGCAATCAGCCCCAGCATTTT. Residues: CSASIDRGLLNSNQPQHF. The genes are TRBV20-1 and TRBJ1-5; TRBD1 matches at 10 bases. Germline lookup yields CDR1 DFQATT and CDR2 SNEGSKA (reference sequence). V was clipped by 3 bases and J by 0 bases; unmatched bases: 11. The CDR3 is 18 amino acids.

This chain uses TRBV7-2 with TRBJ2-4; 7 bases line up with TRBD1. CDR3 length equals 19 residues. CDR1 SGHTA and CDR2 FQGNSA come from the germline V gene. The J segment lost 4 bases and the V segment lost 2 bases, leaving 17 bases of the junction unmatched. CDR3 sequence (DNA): TGTGCCAGCAGCTTAAAAAAGGCGTTGGGGACAGCGACTAAAAACATTCAGTACTTC. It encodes CASSLKKALGTATKNIQYF.

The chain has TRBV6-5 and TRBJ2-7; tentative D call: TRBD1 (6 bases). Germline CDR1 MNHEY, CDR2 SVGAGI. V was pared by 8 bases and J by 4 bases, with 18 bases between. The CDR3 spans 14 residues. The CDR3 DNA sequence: TGTGCCAGCCTAGAAATCTTACAGGGATACGAGCAGTACTTC. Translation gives CASLEILQGYEQYF.

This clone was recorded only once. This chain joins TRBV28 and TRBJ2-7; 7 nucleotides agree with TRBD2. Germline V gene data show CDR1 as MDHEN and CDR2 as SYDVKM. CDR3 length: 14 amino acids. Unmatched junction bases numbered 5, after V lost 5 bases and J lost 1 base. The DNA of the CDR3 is TGTGCCAGCAGTGACCGGGACTATTCCTACGAGCAGTACTTC. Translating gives CASSDRDYSYEQYF.

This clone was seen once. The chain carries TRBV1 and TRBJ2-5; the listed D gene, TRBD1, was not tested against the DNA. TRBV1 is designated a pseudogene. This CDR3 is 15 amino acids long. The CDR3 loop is CTSSQDGQGGETQYF. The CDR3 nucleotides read TGCACCAGCAGCCAAGATGGACAGGGAGGCGAGACCCAGTACTTC.

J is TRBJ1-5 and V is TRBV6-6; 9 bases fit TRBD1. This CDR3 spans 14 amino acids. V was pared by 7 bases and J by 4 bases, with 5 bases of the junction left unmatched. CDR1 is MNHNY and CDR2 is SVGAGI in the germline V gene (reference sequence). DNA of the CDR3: TGTGCCAGCACTATGGGACAGGGTAATCAGCCCCAGCATTTT. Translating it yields CASTMGQGNQPQHF.

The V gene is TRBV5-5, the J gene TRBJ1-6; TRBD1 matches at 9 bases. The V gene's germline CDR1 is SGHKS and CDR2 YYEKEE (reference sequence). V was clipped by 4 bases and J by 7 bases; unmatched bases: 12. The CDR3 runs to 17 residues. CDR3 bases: TGTGCCAGCAGCCGACATCCGGGACAGGGATACAATTCACCCCTCCACTTT. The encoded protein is CASSRHPGQGYNSPLHF.

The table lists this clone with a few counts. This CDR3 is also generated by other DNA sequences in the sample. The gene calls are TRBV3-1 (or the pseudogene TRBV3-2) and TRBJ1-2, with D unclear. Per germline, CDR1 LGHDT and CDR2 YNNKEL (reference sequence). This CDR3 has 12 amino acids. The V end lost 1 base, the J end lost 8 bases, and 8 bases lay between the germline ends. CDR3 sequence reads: CASSQGSRGYTF. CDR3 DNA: TGTGCCAGCAGCCAAGGGTCCCGGGGCTACACCTTC.

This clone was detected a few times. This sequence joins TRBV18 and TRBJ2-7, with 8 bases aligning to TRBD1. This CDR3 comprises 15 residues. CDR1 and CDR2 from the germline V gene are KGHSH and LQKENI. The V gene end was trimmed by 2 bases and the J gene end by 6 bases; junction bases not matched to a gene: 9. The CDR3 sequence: CASSPREMDRAEQYF. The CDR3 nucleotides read TGTGCCAGCTCACCAAGAGAAATGGACAGGGCCGAGCAGTACTTC.

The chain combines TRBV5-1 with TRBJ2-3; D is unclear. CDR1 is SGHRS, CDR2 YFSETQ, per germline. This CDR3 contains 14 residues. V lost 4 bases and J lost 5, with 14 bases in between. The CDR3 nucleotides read TGCGCCAGCAGCACTCTCCCACAGTTAGATACGCAGTATTTT. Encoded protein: CASSTLPQLDTQYF.

The CDR3 is CASSYWAENQPQHF. The CDR3 DNA reads TGTGCCAGCAGTTACTGGGCAGAAAATCAGCCCCAGCATTTT. The V gene is TRBV6-5, the J gene TRBJ1-5; D ambiguous. Germline V gene lookup returns CDR1 MNHEY and CDR2 SVGAGI. The CDR3 is made up of 14 amino acids. V lost 1 base to trimming and J lost 4 bases, with 8 bases between them.